This entry features one T cell receptor beta chain sequence. Recruitment covered about two dozen US areas and drew participants whose ages spanned about 18 to 90 years. As originally analysed: It was from reference gene primer amplification that nucleated cell counts were estimated. Sequencing used immunoSEQ multiplex PCR; TCRdb keeps in-frame clones, though not all of them. The V and J calls and clone size are taken from that table; D and trimming were inferred from the DNA. The sample lists hundreds of thousands of clones, about 90% occurring once. Between the trimmed V and J ends, which lost 5 bases and 0 bases, there was a span of 12 bases. The CDR3 has 15 amino acids. The germline CDR1 and CDR2 sequences are MDHEN and SYDVKM. The data belong to a study of blood T cell repertoires in COVID-19. Study-wide background: Sources were T cells, B-cell-depleted T cells, or PBMCs; the material itself was cDNA or gDNA.

The chain couples TRBV28 to TRBJ2-3, with a weak D call TRBD1 (5 bases). The sequence derives from a man aged 40-49 years in a cohort exposed to, infected with or recovered from COVID-19 (not recorded which). Sample: PBMCs or T cells enriched from blood (not recorded which). For the CDR3, the DNA is TGTGCCAGCAGTCTGACCGGACATAGCACAGATACGCAGTATTTT. Translation: CASSLTGHSTDTQYF. Variable domain in full (rest from reference TRBV28 and TRBJ2-3): DVKVTQSSRYLVKRTGEKVFLECVQDMDHENMFWYRQDPGLGLRLIYFSYDVKMKEKGDIPEGYSVSREKKERFSLILESASTNQTSMYLCASSLTGHSTDTQYFGPGTRLTVL.